These T cell receptor beta chains were read from a single sample in a study of blood T cell repertoires in COVID-19. Assay: immunoSEQ multiplex PCR; the TCRdb copy retains only in-frame clones and omits some. The data show about 220,000 clones, with about 79% seen just once and under 3.5% held by the top ten. Sequenced: PBMCs or T cells enriched from blood (not recorded which). The receptors were sampled from an older woman who had recovered from COVID-19. The CDR3 runs from the conserved cysteine through the conserved F or W. Each record gives: V gene, CDR3 length, clone size, J gene, D gene, CDR3 DNA, CDR3 protein. A D gene is named only where the DNA matches it firmly. The size of a clone is reported for some rows only, either as once, few or many, or as a class for expanded clones.

V: TRBV10-3; length: 12; size: -; J: TRBJ1-1; D: -; DNA: TGTGCCATCAGTGAGCTTCGGGAGGAAGCTTTCTTT; CDR3: CAISELREEAFF
V: TRBV7-8; length: 14; size: -; J: TRBJ2-4; D: -; DNA: TGTGCCAGCAGCTTACTAGGAACCAAAAACATTCAGTACTTC; CDR3: CASSLLGTKNIQYF
V: TRBV5-1; length: 17; size: -; J: TRBJ2-3; D: -; DNA: TGCGCCAGCAGCTTACAATCGGGACACCCTCGCACAGATACGCAGTATTTT; CDR3: CASSLQSGHPRTDTQYF
V: TRBV29-1; length: 12; size: -; J: TRBJ1-2; D: TRBD1; DNA: TGCAGCGTTGGGGGGACAGTCTATGGCTACACCTTC; CDR3: CSVGGTVYGYTF
V: TRBV29-1; length: 14; size: -; J: TRBJ1-1; D: TRBD1; DNA: TGCAGCGGCAGGACAGGGGGCGATAATACTGAAGCTTTCTTT; CDR3: CSGRTGGDNTEAFF
V: TRBV6-1; length: 16; size: -; J: TRBJ2-3; D: TRBD2; DNA: TGTGCCAGCAGTGGGGGACTAGCGGGATGGGCAGATACGCAGTATTTT; CDR3: CASSGGLAGWADTQYF
V: TRBV7-9; length: 15; size: few; J: TRBJ1-1; D: TRBD1; DNA: TGTGCCAGCAGCTTCCAAGGGGGCGTAGGTACTGAAGCTTTCTTT; CDR3: CASSFQGGVGTEAFF
V: TRBV5-1; length: 14; size: -; J: TRBJ2-2; D: -; DNA: TGCGCCAGCAGCTGGGCAAGGAACACCGGGGAGCTGTTTTTT; CDR3: CASSWARNTGELFF
V: TRBV19; length: 16; size: -; J: TRBJ2-3; D: TRBD1; DNA: TGTGCCAGTAGTAGAAAGGACAGGGGCCTCACGGATACGCAGTATTTT; CDR3: CASSRKDRGLTDTQYF
V: TRBV5-1; length: 13; size: -; J: TRBJ1-2; D: -; DNA: TGCGCCAGCAGCCTACAGGGATCTAGTGGCTACACCTTC; CDR3: CASSLQGSSGYTF
V: TRBV7-2; length: 14; size: -; J: TRBJ1-2; D: -; DNA: TGTGCCAGCAGCTTAGAAGAGGGGGACTATGGCTACACCTTC; CDR3: CASSLEEGDYGYTF
V: TRBV10-3; length: 15; size: few; J: TRBJ1-5; D: -; DNA: TGTGCCATCAGTGAAAAGGGGCAGACTTATCAGCCCCAGCATTTT; CDR3: CAISEKGQTYQPQHF
V: TRBV6-4; length: 16; size: -; J: TRBJ2-2; D: -; DNA: TGTGCCAGCAGAAAGACAGGAAATGTGAACACCGGGGAGCTGTTTTTT; CDR3: CASRKTGNVNTGELFF
V: TRBV5-6; length: 14; size: once; J: TRBJ1-2; D: TRBD1; DNA: TGTGCCAGCAGCAAATACAACACAGGGGATGGCTACACCTTC; CDR3: CASSKYNTGDGYTF
V: TRBV6-5; length: 13; size: -; J: TRBJ1-1; D: -; DNA: TGTGCCAGCAGTCCCAGGTGGAACACTGAAGCTTTCTTT; CDR3: CASSPRWNTEAFF
V: TRBV2; length: 14; size: -; J: TRBJ1-1; D: TRBD1; DNA: TGTGCCAGCAGGACTACAGGGGCGGACACTGAAGCTTTCTTT; CDR3: CASRTTGADTEAFF
V: TRBV7-8; length: 16; size: -; J: TRBJ1-3; D: -; DNA: TGTGCCAGCAGCCGAACTACCGGTCTCTCTGGAAACACCATATATTTT; CDR3: CASSRTTGLSGNTIYF
V: TRBV12-3/TRBV12-4; length: 13; size: few; J: TRBJ1-1; D: -; DNA: TGTGCCAGCAGTTGGACAGCGAACACTGAAGCTTTCTTT; CDR3: CASSWTANTEAFF
V: TRBV19; length: 11; size: -; J: TRBJ2-5; D: TRBD1; DNA: TGTGCTACAGGGGGAAAAGAGACCCAGTACTTC; CDR3: CATGGKETQYF
V: TRBV12-3/TRBV12-4; length: 13; size: -; J: TRBJ2-7; D: -; DNA: TGTGCCAGCAGTTTGAGAGGGAATGCCGAGCAGTACTTC; CDR3: CASSLRGNAEQYF
V: TRBV4-2; length: 12; size: -; J: TRBJ1-4; D: -; DNA: TGTGCCAGCAGCCCCCAGGATGAAAAACTGTTTTTT; CDR3: CASSPQDEKLFF
V: TRBV6-5; length: 15; size: -; J: TRBJ1-1; D: TRBD1; DNA: TGTGCCAGCAGTTACTACAGGGGCCTGAACACTGAAGCTTTCTTT; CDR3: CASSYYRGLNTEAFF
V: TRBV7-9; length: 12; size: -; J: TRBJ1-6; D: -; DNA: TGTGCCAGCAGCTTAGGGCTCTCACCCCTCCACTTT; CDR3: CASSLGLSPLHF
V: TRBV11-2; length: 16; size: -; J: TRBJ2-5; D: TRBD2; DNA: TGTGCCAGCACGCTTGAACTAGCGGGGCCTAGGGAGACCCAGTACTTC; CDR3: CASTLELAGPRETQYF
V: TRBV4-3; length: 15; size: -; J: TRBJ1-1; D: -; DNA: TGCGCCAGCAGCCAATGGGACTCCTTGAACACTGAAGCTTTCTTT; CDR3: CASSQWDSLNTEAFF
V: TRBV5-6; length: 16; size: -; J: TRBJ2-1; D: TRBD2; DNA: TGTGCCAGCAGCTTGAGTAGCGGGACCTCCTACAATGAGCAGTTCTTC; CDR3: CASSLSSGTSYNEQFF
V: TRBV2; length: 15; size: -; J: TRBJ1-1; D: -; DNA: TGTGCCAGCAGAAATAGGGGGGGTGGGAACACTGAAGCTTTCTTT; CDR3: CASRNRGGGNTEAFF
V: TRBV6-5; length: 14; size: -; J: TRBJ2-2; D: -; DNA: TGTGCCAGCAAAGCACAGGGGAACACCGGGGAGCTGTTTTTT; CDR3: CASKAQGNTGELFF
V: TRBV6-5; length: 15; size: -; J: TRBJ1-3; D: TRBD1; DNA: TGTGCCAGCATAAGGGGACAGATCTCTGGAAACACCATATATTTT; CDR3: CASIRGQISGNTIYF
V: TRBV7-9; length: 13; size: few; J: TRBJ2-7; D: TRBD2; DNA: TGTGCCAGCGCCGCTAGCGGAGTATACGAGCAGTACTTC; CDR3: CASAASGVYEQYF
V: TRBV5-1; length: 15; size: -; J: TRBJ1-3; D: -; DNA: TGCGCCAGCAGCTTAACAGGGTCGTTGGGAAACACCATATATTTT; CDR3: CASSLTGSLGNTIYF
V: TRBV2; length: 13; size: -; J: TRBJ1-5; D: -; DNA: TGTGCCAGCAGTCGGGGGGGGAATCAGCCCCAGCATTTT; CDR3: CASSRGGNQPQHF
V: TRBV7-9; length: 15; size: -; J: TRBJ2-5; D: -; DNA: TGTGCCAGCAGCTTAATCACAGGGAGGGCAGAGACCCAGTACTTC; CDR3: CASSLITGRAETQYF
V: TRBV18; length: 13; size: -; J: TRBJ2-2; D: -; DNA: TGTGCCAGCTCACCGCACAAGACCGGGGAGCTGTTTTTT; CDR3: CASSPHKTGELFF
V: TRBV5-6; length: 13; size: -; J: TRBJ2-2; D: -; DNA: TGTGCCAGCAGCAAGCCGGGGACCGGGGAGCTGTTTTTT; CDR3: CASSKPGTGELFF
V: TRBV19; length: 16; size: -; J: TRBJ2-2; D: TRBD1; DNA: TGTGCCAGTGCCCCCTTGGGACAGGGACGCACCGGGGAGCTGTTTTTT; CDR3: CASAPLGQGRTGELFF
V: TRBV3-1/TRBV3-2; length: 15; size: -; J: TRBJ2-1; D: -; DNA: TGTGCCAGCAGTACCGGGACTTACTCCTACAATGAGCAGTTCTTC; CDR3: CASSTGTYSYNEQFF
V: TRBV7-2; length: 14; size: -; J: TRBJ2-1; D: TRBD1; DNA: TGTGCCAGCAGCTTGGACAGGGCGGACAATGAGCAGTTCTTC; CDR3: CASSLDRADNEQFF
V: TRBV4-3; length: 17; size: -; J: TRBJ1-4; D: TRBD1; DNA: TGCGCCAGCAGCCAAGTACCCGGACAGGCATATAATGAAAAACTGTTTTTT; CDR3: CASSQVPGQAYNEKLFF
V: TRBV7-9; length: 17; size: -; J: TRBJ2-1; D: TRBD2; DNA: TGTGCCAGCAGCCTAGGGACTAGCGGGAGGGGGTACAATGAGCAGTTCTTC; CDR3: CASSLGTSGRGYNEQFF
V: TRBV28; length: 13; size: -; J: TRBJ1-2; D: -; DNA: TGTGCCAGCAGTCGAGACACCCCGGGAGGCTACACCTTC; CDR3: CASSRDTPGGYTF
V: TRBV11-3; length: 14; size: -; J: TRBJ1-1; D: -; DNA: TGTGCCAGCAGCTTAGAGGGCGGGGACACTGAAGCTTTCTTT; CDR3: CASSLEGGDTEAFF
V: TRBV5-1; length: 15; size: -; J: TRBJ2-7; D: TRBD1; DNA: TGCGCCAGCAGCTTGACCGGGACAGGGTATAACGAGCAGTACTTC; CDR3: CASSLTGTGYNEQYF
V: TRBV4-2; length: 13; size: -; J: TRBJ1-2; D: -; DNA: TGTGCCAGCAGCCAAGAACCGGGAGATGGCTACACCTTC; CDR3: CASSQEPGDGYTF